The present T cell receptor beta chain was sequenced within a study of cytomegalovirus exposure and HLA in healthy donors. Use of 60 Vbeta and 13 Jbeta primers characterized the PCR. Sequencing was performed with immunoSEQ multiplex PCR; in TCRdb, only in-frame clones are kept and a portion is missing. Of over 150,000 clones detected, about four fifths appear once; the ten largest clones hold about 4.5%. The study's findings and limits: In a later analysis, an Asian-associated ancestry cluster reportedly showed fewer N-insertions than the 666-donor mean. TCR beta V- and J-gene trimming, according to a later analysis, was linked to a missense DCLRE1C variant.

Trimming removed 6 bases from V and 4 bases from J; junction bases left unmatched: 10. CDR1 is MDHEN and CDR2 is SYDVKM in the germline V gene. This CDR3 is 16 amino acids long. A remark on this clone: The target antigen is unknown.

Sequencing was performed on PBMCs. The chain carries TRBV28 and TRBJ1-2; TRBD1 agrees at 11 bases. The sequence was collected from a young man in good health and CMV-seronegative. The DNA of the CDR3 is TGTGCCAGCAGGAGGGCGGGGACAGGGGGGACCTATGGCTACACCTTC. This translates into CASRRAGTGGTYGYTF.